The rows below give T cell receptor beta chains drawn from one sample of a study of T cell responses to AZD1222 COVID-19 vaccine. The method was immunoSEQ multiplex PCR; TCRdb's version includes in-frame clones alone and lacks a portion of them. Of 130,000 to 150,000 clones in the sample, around 90% were seen once. The source was peripheral blood, collected on day 0 of AZD1222 vaccination. These receptors came from an adult in good health. The CDR3 runs from the conserved cysteine through the conserved F or W. A D gene is named only where the DNA matches it firmly.

TRBV5-5	TRBJ2-1	15	TRBD2	CASSYLAGRNNEQFF
TRBV11-1	TRBJ2-3	16	.	CASSLGPYGAADTQYF
TRBV10-3	TRBJ1-4	13	.	CAPPGTENEKLFF
TRBV7-3	TRBJ2-2	14	.	CASSPGAGTGELFF
TRBV28	TRBJ2-7	12	.	CASSLNRDEQYF
TRBV28	TRBJ1-6	12	.	CASSSLPLGDHF
TRBV14	TRBJ1-3	11	.	CASSQAYTIYF
TRBV6-6	TRBJ2-4	15	.	CASSYSAGAKNIQYF
TRBV7-9	TRBJ2-7	16	TRBD2	CASSPPYGTNSYEQYF
TRBV7-2	TRBJ2-3	16	.	CASSLGHLLGTDTQYF
TRBV28	TRBJ2-1	19	.	CASSIPRQAQSRHHNEQFF
TRBV6-2/TRBV6-3	TRBJ1-1	17	.	CASSPLGTQRGNTEAFF
TRBV4-3	TRBJ1-3	15	.	CASSPKEGAGPVIYF
TRBV7-9	TRBJ2-1	15	.	CASSLRDFSYNEQFF
TRBV7-9	TRBJ1-2	18	TRBD1	CASSFLTGTGNDNYGYTF
TRBV19	TRBJ1-5	15	TRBD1	CASRRDRGRDQPQHF
TRBV10-3	TRBJ1-1	13	.	CAIRPDRNTEAFF
TRBV11-2	TRBJ1-2	16	.	CASSLEWGAPTYGYTF
TRBV19	TRBJ1-3	14	.	CAKTGYLSGNTIYF
TRBV4-1	TRBJ2-7	15	TRBD1	CASSQTAGGTYEQYF
TRBV18	TRBJ1-1	13	.	CASLGQMNTEAFF
TRBV18	TRBJ1-2	14	TRBD1	CASSPEGADYGYTF